This TCR beta chain derives from a study of CD8+ T cells in alopecia areata. TCR sequencing used cDNA made by reverse transcription of extracted RNA. Using immunoSEQ multiplex PCR, the repertoire was profiled, and TCRdb retains in-frame clones only, with some absent. The sample holds 150,000 or so clones; around 47% are singletons and the top ten take over 5.5%. The material sequenced was CD4+ T cells sorted from blood. The TCR originated in a human donor with alopecia areata.

CDR3 loop: CSVEEHVSGRESQFF. In nucleotides, the CDR3 is TGCAGCGTTGAAGAACACGTTAGCGGGAGGGAATCGCAGTTCTTC. V gene TRBV29-1 combines with J gene TRBJ2-1, with 11 nucleotides matching TRBD2. After removal of 0 bases from V and 12 bases from J, the junction contained 10 bases not matched to a gene. The CDR3 covers 15 residues. Germline CDR1 reads SQVTM; CDR2 reads ANQGSEA.